Listed below are T cell receptor beta chains from one sample, sequenced in a study of shared clonotypes between healthy human individuals. Only in-frame clones appear in the TCRdb table, and some are missing; sequencing was by immunoSEQ multiplex PCR. The sample holds 2 million to 2.5 million clones; 85% to 95% are singletons and the top ten take 0.37%. The sample consisted of naive CD4+ T cells from PBMCs. The receptors were gathered from a man aged 18 to 30 in good health. Some clones in this sample may be carry-over from other donors' samples. The CDR3 runs from the conserved cysteine through the conserved F or W. Each record gives: V gene, J gene, D gene, clone size, CDR3 protein, CDR3 DNA. The D gene is left open where the match is weak. For some rows the clone size is stated as once, few or many, or as a class when expanded; others skip it.

TRBV6-5	TRBJ1-2	-	-	CASTVNRRANYGYTF	TGTGCCAGCACCGTAAACAGGAGAGCTAACTATGGCTACACCTTC
TRBV28	TRBJ2-1	TRBD2	once	CASASGAASGNEQFF	TGTGCCAGCGCGTCCGGGGCTGCTAGCGGCAATGAGCAGTTCTTC
TRBV6-5	TRBJ1-2	-	-	CASRKTGPQPYGYTF	TGTGCCAGCAGGAAGACAGGCCCCCAGCCCTATGGCTACACCTTC
TRBV11-2	TRBJ2-7	-	-	CAVRSGGEQYF	TGTGCCGTGCGATCAGGAGGCGAGCAGTACTTC
TRBV28	TRBJ2-1	TRBD1	-	CASSQGDREQFF	TGTGCCAGCAGCCAAGGGGACAGAGAACAGTTCTTC
TRBV28	TRBJ2-3	-	-	CASRTGSTDTQYF	TGTGCCAGCAGGACGGGGAGCACAGATACGCAGTATTTT
TRBV30	TRBJ2-3	-	-	CAWAGIRADTQYF	TGTGCCTGGGCCGGGATCCGGGCAGATACGCAGTATTTT
TRBV11-2	TRBJ1-1	-	once	CASSLDLGVEAFF	TGTGCCAGCAGCTTAGATCTGGGGGTTGAAGCTTTCTTT
TRBV7-3	TRBJ2-7	-	-	CASSLGPSNYEQYF	TGTGCCAGCAGCTTAGGTCCAAGTAACTACGAGCAGTACTTC
TRBV4-3	TRBJ1-5	-	-	CASSQEWAGQPQHF	TGCGCCAGCAGCCAAGAATGGGCCGGTCAGCCCCAGCATTTT
TRBV4-1	TRBJ2-2	-	-	CASSRTPGTSNTGELFF	TGCGCCAGCAGCCGAACGCCCGGGACATCGAACACCGGGGAGCTGTTTTTT
TRBV5-1	TRBJ2-1	TRBD2	-	CASSLVIAGGSNEQFF	TGCGCCAGCAGTCTTGTTATAGCGGGAGGATCCAATGAGCAGTTCTTC
TRBV19	TRBJ2-1	TRBD1	once	CASSTGTGSYNEQFF	TGTGCCAGTAGTACTGGGACAGGCTCCTACAATGAGCAGTTCTTC
TRBV5-1	TRBJ1-1	-	-	CASSLAGRITEAFF	TGCGCCAGCAGCTTGGCCGGGCGGATCACTGAAGCTTTCTTT
TRBV28	TRBJ1-1	TRBD1	-	CASSLPQGVEAFF	TGTGCCAGCAGTTTGCCACAGGGGGTTGAAGCTTTCTTT
TRBV25-1	TRBJ1-2	-	-	CASSEPNSLGGYTF	TGTGCCAGCAGTGAACCAAACTCGCTAGGGGGCTACACCTTC
TRBV28	TRBJ1-1	-	-	CASIRGESEAFF	TGTGCCAGCATCCGAGGGGAGAGTGAAGCTTTCTTT